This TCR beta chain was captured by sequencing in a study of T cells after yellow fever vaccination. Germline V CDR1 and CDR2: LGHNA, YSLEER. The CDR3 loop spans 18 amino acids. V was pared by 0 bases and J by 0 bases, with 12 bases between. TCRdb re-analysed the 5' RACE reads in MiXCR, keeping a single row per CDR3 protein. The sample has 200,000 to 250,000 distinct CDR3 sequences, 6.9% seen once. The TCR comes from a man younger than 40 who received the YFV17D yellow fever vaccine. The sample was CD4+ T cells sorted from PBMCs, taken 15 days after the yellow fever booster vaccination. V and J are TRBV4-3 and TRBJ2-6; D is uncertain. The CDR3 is CASSQDRFDTSGANVLTF. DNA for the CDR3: TGCGCCAGCAGCCAAGACCGTTTCGACACCTCTGGGGCCAACGTCCTGACTTTC.